This T cell receptor (beta chain) was sequenced during a study of cytomegalovirus exposure and HLA in healthy donors. A multiplex PCR was run with 60 Vbeta primers and 13 Jbeta primers. Clones were sequenced by immunoSEQ multiplex PCR, and TCRdb holds only the in-frame ones, with some missing. The data contain 100,000 to 150,000 clones, around 86% of them singletons. General study results and limits: Some TCR beta chains (164 of them) were listed as cytomegalovirus-associated. Another analysis was done later, and it associated around 15,000 TCR beta sequences with HLA alleles at 0.05 false discovery rate.

Germline values: CDR1 LNHNV, CDR2 YYDKDF (reference sequence). V lost 5 bases to trimming and J lost 4 bases; unmatched junction nucleotides: 9. There are 15 residues in the CDR3. On this clone itself: The antigen is not known.

Sequencing was done on a sample of PBMCs. The genes are TRBV15 and TRBJ1-2, with TRBD1 matching 8 bases. This TCR came from a woman aged 40 to 50 in good health and CMV-seronegative. This chain's CDR3 is CATSSNPGGPYGYTF. CDR3 nucleotides: TGTGCCACCAGCTCCAACCCAGGGGGCCCCTATGGCTACACCTTC.